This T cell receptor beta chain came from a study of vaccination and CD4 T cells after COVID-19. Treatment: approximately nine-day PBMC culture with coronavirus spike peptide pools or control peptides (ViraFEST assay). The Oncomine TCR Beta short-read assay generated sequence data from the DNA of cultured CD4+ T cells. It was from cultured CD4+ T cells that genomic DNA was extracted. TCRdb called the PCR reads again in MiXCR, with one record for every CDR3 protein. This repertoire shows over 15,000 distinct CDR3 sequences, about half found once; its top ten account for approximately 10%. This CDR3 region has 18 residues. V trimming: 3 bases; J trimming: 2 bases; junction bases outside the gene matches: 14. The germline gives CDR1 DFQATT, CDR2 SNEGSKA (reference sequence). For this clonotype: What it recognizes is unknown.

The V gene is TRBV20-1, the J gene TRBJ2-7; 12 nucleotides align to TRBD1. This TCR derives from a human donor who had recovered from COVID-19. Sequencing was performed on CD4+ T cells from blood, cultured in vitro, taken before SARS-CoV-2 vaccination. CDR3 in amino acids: CSASIFGTGGFETYEQYF. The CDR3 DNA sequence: TGCAGTGCTAGCATTTTCGGGACAGGGGGCTTTGAGACCTACGAGCAGTACTTC.